What follows is one T cell receptor beta chain and its context. Its specific antigen is unknown. The record has no base qualities; no much larger clone is one base away. Trimming costs V 0 bases and J 1 base, and their ends lie 12 bases apart. The CDR3 numbers 17 residues from cysteine through phenylalanine. Of the read, only the CDR3 DNA is kept; its 51 bases are in frame from base 1. Sequences SGHTA (CDR1) and FQGNSA (CDR2) are obtained from the germline V gene. The sample is drawn from a study of T-cell memory formation after mild COVID-19 (dated by TCRdb to about 2021). The study in broad terms: TCR sequence clusters from the two donors were found to be largely donor specific. The cohort was made up of two young adult volunteers, one female and one male, who were previously healthy. T-cell clones expanding and contracting after mild COVID-19 in a couple of donors were tracked by longitudinal TCRalpha and TCRbeta repertoire sequencing. General findings and caveats noted by the study authors: Contracting CD4+ clones were found mainly in CM and EM memory subsets, while CD8+ clones were enriched in EMRA. SARS-CoV-2 specificity of the second-wave clones peaking on day 37 was not confirmed. Balanced CD4/CD8 phenotypes were observed for clones contracting from day 15 to 85, whereas a bias towards CD4+ was observed for a second wave of clones expanding from day 15 to 37. The detection of some responding clones in pre-infection memory suggests that pre-existing cross-reactive memory T cells joined the SARS-CoV-2 response. Only a couple of mild cases were covered by the study, and larger cohorts that include severe cases with pre-infection samples were considered necessary.

Ficoll-Paque density gradient centrifugation was the method used to isolate PBMCs. The sample was run on an Illumina NovaSeq 6000. cDNA libraries for TCRalpha and TCRbeta were prepared by 5'RACE using constant-segment primers, with sample barcodes and unique molecular identifiers added. RNA was extracted from every sample with Trizol reagent. Libraries were amplified in two PCR steps, with a second sample barcode and Illumina TruSeq adapters added in the second step. Sequencing of libraries was performed on an Illumina NovaSeq with 2 x 150 bp paired-end reads. The paper's data handling went like this. The reads were demultiplexed and collapsed into UMI-guided consensus sequences using migec v1.2.7. With mixcr v2.1.11, UMI consensuses were aligned to TRA and TRB V and J templates and assembled into clonotypes. Expanded or contracted clonotypes were those called significant by both edgeR and NoisET, with noise models trained on biological replicates. edgeR calls used a false discovery rate-adjusted p below 0.01 and a log2 fold-change threshold of 1. As an exploratory analysis of dynamics, max-normalized trajectories of the 1000 most abundant clonotypes were examined with PCA combined with hierarchical clustering. Each responding clone was given a CD4 or CD8 phenotype based on the CD4+ and CD8+ repertoires, which had been sequenced separately. TCRdb cleaned the public reads at Q25 with fastp, built clones with MiXCR and kept in-frame beta chains. Identical CDR3 protein sequences are pooled into one entry, listed with their most common genes and DNA. TCRdb, not the authors, supplied the V and J calls. Across this sample there are around 300,000 distinct CDR3 sequences, with around 13% seen only once. Roughly 20% of the sample rests with the top ten.

This sequence originates from a man aged 18 to 35 who had mild COVID-19 (a few samples of this study predate the infection). The sample titles of this study are shuffled in the database, so cell type and time point are left out; the donor was told from shared clones. The chain links TRBV7-2 with TRBJ2-2; possibly the D gene is TRBD1, per 6 matching bases. The sequenced sample was PBMCs or a T cell subset sorted from them (not recorded which). The DNA sequence follows: TGTGCCAGCAGCTTAGCTTCGGACAGAATGAACACCGGGGAGCTGTTTTTT. This yields the protein CASSLASDRMNTGELFF.